The T cell receptor beta chain under discussion was sequenced for a study of identical twins. Study-level points and caveats: Conclusions came from cross-sectional statistical analysis, not from following the same donors.

TCRdb re-called the 5' RACE reads with MiXCR, one entry per CDR3 protein. The table lists hundreds of thousands of distinct CDR3 sequences, 15% to 20% of them singletons, with around 13% in the top ten. As for this clonotype: The antigen remains unidentified.

These records were also assigned to another study, of T cells expressing NK-cell markers. That publication notes: With respect to HCMV, most of the eight sequenced donors were seropositive, and one was seronegative.

The specimen was PBMCs. This TCR derives from a woman aged 18-29 years in good health.

CDR3 sequence reads: CASGLFGGFNYEQYF. In DNA form, the CDR3 reads TGTGCTAGTGGTTTGTTTGGCGGGTTTAACTACGAGCAGTACTTC. The chain couples TRBV12-5 to TRBJ2-7; the D gene is possibly TRBD2 (5 bases). The V end lost 2 bases, the J end lost 3 bases, and 14 bases lay between the germline ends. The CDR3 runs 15 residues. Germline V gives CDR1 LGHNT, CDR2 FRNRAP.